Listed below are T cell receptor beta chains from one sample, sequenced in a study of T-cell reconstitution after alpha-beta-depleted transplantation in children. One entry per CDR3 protein, called by TCRdb with MiXCR from the PCR reads. The sample shows fewer than 700,000 distinct CDR3 sequences, under 15% of them seen only once. Sample: PBMCs, mostly from graft donor cells, taken 360 days after TCRalphabeta/CD19-depleted stem cell transplant. These receptors all stem from a male patient younger than 18 who had a stem cell transplant for acute myeloid leukemia, so the T cells may come from the graft donor. The CDR3 runs from the conserved cysteine through the conserved F or W. D genes are given only for firm matches. Size values are once, few and many counts, or a class for expanded clones, and some rows have none.

NA,TRBV25-1,TRBJ2-1,NA,TGTGCCAGCAGTGAACAGGGCAACAATGAGCAGTTCTTC,CASSEQGNNEQFF
NA,TRBV5-5,TRBJ1-5,NA,TGTGCCAGCAGCTTGGTTAGGGCGGCCCCTACTTATCAGCCCCAGCATTTT,CASSLVRAAPTYQPQHF
NA,TRBV2,TRBJ2-7,TRBD2,TGTGCCAGCAGGGTAGGACTAGCGGGAGGCTACGAGCAGTACTTC,CASRVGLAGGYEQYF
few,TRBV5-6,TRBJ2-1,TRBD2,TGTGCCAGCAGCCGGAAGCTGGGACTACCCGGGTGTGAGCAGTTCTTC,CASSRKLGLPGCEQFF
many,TRBV28,TRBJ2-3,TRBD2,TGTGCCAGCAGTTCCCGCCGACTAGCGGGCGGTGGTAGCACAGATACGCAGTATTTT,CASSSRRLAGGGSTDTQYF
NA,TRBV29-1,TRBJ2-7,TRBD2,TGCAGCGTGGGGACTAGCTACTACGAGCAGTACTTC,CSVGTSYYEQYF
NA,TRBV6-5,TRBJ2-2,NA,TGTGCCAGCAGATATTCGAACAAAGGAAGGGGTCCTAACACCGGGGAGCTGTTTTTT,CASRYSNKGRGPNTGELFF
few,TRBV3-1,TRBJ2-7,NA,TGTGCCAGCACCATCTTTGTCTACGAGCAGTACTTC,CASTIFVYEQYF
NA,TRBV20-1,TRBJ2-5,TRBD2,TGCAGTGCCACCACACTAGCGGGAGAGGAGGAGACCCAGTACTTC,CSATTLAGEEETQYF
NA,TRBV6-2/TRBV6-3,TRBJ2-7,TRBD2,TGTGCCAGCAGTCGTAGCGGGAGCCGCTACGAGCAGTACTTC,CASSRSGSRYEQYF
NA,TRBV18,TRBJ2-7,NA,TGTGCCAGCTCACCACCGTACGGGTACGGCTACGAGCAGTACTTC,CASSPPYGYGYEQYF
many,TRBV20-1,TRBJ2-5,TRBD1,TGCAGTGCCCGGACAGGGTATCAAGAGACCCAGTACTTC,CSARTGYQETQYF
many,TRBV4-3,TRBJ2-3,NA,TGCGCCAGCAGCCAATTGGTCAGCACAGATACGCAGTATTTT,CASSQLVSTDTQYF
NA,TRBV4-1,TRBJ2-1,NA,TGCGCCAGCAGCCAAGTCGGGGGGCTAGCGGACAATGAGCAGTTCTTC,CASSQVGGLADNEQFF
many,TRBV12-3/TRBV12-4,TRBJ2-1,TRBD1,TGTGCCAGCAGGATCCTGCAGGGGGCCGGTAGGAATGAGCAGTTCTTC,CASRILQGAGRNEQFF
NA,TRBV30,TRBJ2-1,TRBD2,TGTGCCTGGAGTGTAGGGGCTAGCGGCTTTAGATACAATGAGCAGTTCTTC,CAWSVGASGFRYNEQFF
many,TRBV5-5,TRBJ2-7,TRBD1,TGTGCCAGCGTCCACGGACAGGGGGCCTACGAGCAGTACTTC,CASVHGQGAYEQYF
NA,TRBV3-1,TRBJ2-3,TRBD2,TGTGCCAGCAGCCAAGAAGTGACTAGCGGAAGTGAAGATACGCAGTATTTT,CASSQEVTSGSEDTQYF
NA,TRBV18,TRBJ2-2,NA,TGTGCCAGCTTAGGACCTCCACCTCAAACCGGGGAGCTGTTTTTT,CASLGPPPQTGELFF
many,TRBV5-4,TRBJ2-2,TRBD2,TGTGCCAGCAGCTCCGGACTAGCGGGAGTAACCGGGGAGCTGTTTTTT,CASSSGLAGVTGELFF
few,TRBV7-9,TRBJ1-2,TRBD1,TGTGCCAGCAGCTCGCTTGACAGGACAGGGAATAACTATGGCTACACCTTC,CASSSLDRTGNNYGYTF
many,TRBV2,TRBJ2-1,TRBD2,TGTGCCAGCAGTGAAGACAGCGGGAGAATAAGGATTGAGCAGTTCTTC,CASSEDSGRIRIEQFF
many,TRBV20-1,TRBJ2-4,NA,TGCAGTGCTGGCCACACCCTTAAAAACATTCAGTACTTC,CSAGHTLKNIQYF
NA,TRBV28,TRBJ2-5,NA,TGTGCCACCACAACACCCGGGGGAGGATCACCCCAGTACTTC,CATTTPGGGSPQYF